The 20 T cell receptor beta chains listed next were all sequenced from one sample in a study of CD8+CD57+ T cells in acquired aplastic anemia. Researchers used genomic DNA as the template to profile TCR beta VDJ and CDR3. TCRdb itself ran the reads through MiXCR, one entry per CDR3 protein. The sample yields about 100,000 distinct CDR3 sequences, around 50% seen once. Sequencing used sorted CD4+, CD8+, or CD8+CD57+ T cells (not recorded which) from PBMCs. Receptors were obtained from a human donor in good health, serving as a control.

V and J are TRBV25-1 and TRBJ1-6; the match to TRBD1 covers 9 bases. This CDR3 comprises 15 residues. V trimming: 6 bases; J trimming: 9 bases; junction bases outside the gene matches: 9. Germline V lookup: CDR1 MGHDK, CDR2 SYGVNS. For the CDR3, the DNA is TGTGCCAGCAGCGACCGCGGGACAGGGTCTTCACCCCTCCACTTT. It codes for CASSDRGTGSSPLHF.

As to this clonotype: A much larger clonotype is one base distant, so this may be a read error. Lacking the conserved final phenylalanine or tryptophan, this CDR3 likely reflects a read error. The chain couples TRBV4-1 to TRBJ2-1, with a tentative D call TRBD1 (6 bases). The V gene's germline CDR1 is MGHRA and CDR2 YSYEKL. There are 14 residues in the CDR3. The V end was cut by 0 bases, the J end by 6 bases, with 9 bases between. The CDR3 region is CASSQDRGVNEQFL. DNA of the CDR3: TGCGCCAGCAGCCAAGACAGGGGAGTCAATGAGCAGTTCCTC.

This chain uses TRBV15 with TRBJ1-5, with 9 bases that match TRBD1. V shed 1 base and J 6 bases; nucleotides not matched to a gene: 4. CDR1 is LNHNV, CDR2 YYDKDF, per germline (reference sequence). The CDR3 is 15 amino acids. The CDR3 sequence is CATSRGTGDGQPQHF. For the CDR3, the DNA is TGTGCCACCAGCAGAGGGACAGGGGACGGTCAGCCCCAGCATTTT.

This clonotype has at least ten counts. The gene calls are TRBV2 and TRBJ2-1, with D tentatively TRBD2 (5 bases). V dropped 7 bases and J dropped 6 bases, with 22 bases sitting between them. Germline-derived CDR1 and CDR2 are SNHLY and FYNNEI. The CDR3 length is 16 residues. The CDR3 loop reads CASTGFVSGSANEQFF. In DNA form, the CDR3 reads TGTGCCAGCACAGGATTTGTGAGCGGTTCCGCCAATGAGCAGTTCTTC.

The V and J genes are TRBV30 and TRBJ1-6; D is possibly TRBD1 (6 bases). Germline CDR1 reads GTSNPN; CDR2 reads SVGIG (reference sequence). V was shortened by 4 bases and J by 0 bases, with 19 bases between the two germline ends. This CDR3 is built from 18 residues. The CDR3 DNA reads TGTGCCTGGACCCTTAGACAGGAGTTCCGCTCCTATAATTCACCCCTCCACTTT. Translation: CAWTLRQEFRSYNSPLHF.

This clonotype has only a few counts. This may come from a read error, since a much larger clone is one base off. Since no conserved phenylalanine or tryptophan closes the CDR3, a read error is the likely cause. The rearrangement links TRBV7-3 to TRBJ2-2; 8 nucleotides line up with TRBD2. V lost 5 bases, J lost 7 bases, and 9 bases stayed unmatched. Per germline, CDR1 SGHTA and CDR2 FQGTGA. This CDR3 is 15 amino acids long. CDR3 sequence reads: CASSEISGAYGELFS. The CDR3 DNA reads as TGTGCCAGCAGCGAAATTAGCGGGGCTTACGGGGAGCTGTTTTCT.

The rearrangement uses TRBV4-2 and TRBJ1-2, with a possible D match to TRBD1 (5 bases). Germline assignment: CDR1 LGHNA and CDR2 YNFKEQ. The CDR3 totals 12 residues. V lost 5 bases and J 4 bases, leaving 8 bases between the germline ends. CDR3 DNA: TGTGCCAGCAGCACAGGTTTCTATGGCTACACCTTC. Protein: CASSTGFYGYTF.

This clonotype was counted at least ten times. The J gene is TRBJ1-6, the V gene TRBV12-3 or TRBV12-4; 10 bases agree with TRBD1. The CDR3 extends over 17 amino acids. V lost 5 bases, J lost 6 bases, and 10 bases stayed unmatched. This chain's CDR3 is CASSQAGTGVTNSPLHF. In DNA form, the CDR3 reads TGTGCCAGCAGTCAAGCCGGGACAGGGGTTACTAATTCACCCCTCCACTTT.

Worth noting for this clonotype: A much larger clone sits a single nucleotide away, making a read error possible. The V gene is TRBV18, the J gene TRBJ1-2; D is unresolved. V was trimmed by 2 bases and J by 4 bases, leaving 11 bases between them. Germline-derived CDR1 and CDR2 are KGHSH and LQKENI. CDR3 length: 14 amino acids. DNA for the CDR3: TGTGCCAGCTCACCAATCCATCCTGGCTATGGCTACACCTTC. It yields the protein CASSPIHPGYGYTF.

The chain combines TRBV24-1 with TRBJ2-3, with D unresolved. CDR1 and CDR2 from the germline V gene are KGHDR and SFDVKD. Trimming removed 5 bases at V and 6 bases at J, with 14 bases between. This CDR3 has 14 residues. The CDR3 sequence is CATSGRGDFDTQYF. The CDR3 DNA reads TGTGCCACCAGTGGGCGAGGAGACTTCGATACGCAGTATTTT.

There are many counts of this clonotype. The chain recombines TRBV20-1 with TRBJ1-1; D may be TRBD1 (5 bases). The CDR3 covers 13 residues. V lost 6 bases to trimming and J lost 6 bases, with 17 bases between them. The V gene's germline CDR1 is DFQATT and CDR2 SNEGSKA (reference sequence). The CDR3 region has the DNA TGCAGTGCCGGGGATCCAGGGATCGCTGAAGCTTTCTTT. Its protein product is CSAGDPGIAEAFF.

J is TRBJ2-7 and V is TRBV20-1; D remains ambiguous. In germline, CDR1 is DFQATT, CDR2 SNEGSKA (reference sequence). Between the trimmed V and J ends, which lost 5 bases and 2 bases, there was a span of 13 bases. This CDR3 spans 13 amino acids. This chain's CDR3 is CSAYSPNTYEQYF. CDR3 DNA: TGCAGTGCTTATAGCCCAAACACCTACGAGCAGTACTTC.

CDR3 in amino acids: CASSPQGRQPQHF. The DNA for the CDR3 is TGTGCCAGCAGTCCACAGGGCCGTCAGCCCCAGCATTTT. V gene TRBV7-9 combines with J gene TRBJ1-5; tentative D call: TRBD1 (6 bases). The CDR3 totals 13 residues. The ends were cut back, 6 bases at V and 6 bases at J, with 12 bases in the middle. Germline lookup yields CDR1 SEHNR and CDR2 FQNEAQ (reference sequence).

The chain employs TRBV19 and TRBJ1-5; no firm D call. CDR1 is LNHDA and CDR2 is SQIVND in the germline V gene (reference sequence). Trimming took 0 bases from V and 7 from J, leaving 10 bases between them. The CDR3 contains 14 residues. As DNA, the CDR3 is TGTGCCAGTAGTATAGAAGGGTACGAGCAGCCCCAGCATTTT. Residues: CASSIEGYEQPQHF.

A word on this clonotype: Just one base apart from a much larger clone, this may be a read error. The CDR3 region is CASSFELQEAQYF. As DNA, the CDR3 is TGTGCCAGCAGTTTTGAGTTACAAGAGGCCCAGTACTTC. This rearrangement joins TRBV12-3 or TRBV12-4 to TRBJ2-5; D uncertain. The CDR3 sequence is 13 residues long.

The chain combines TRBV5-5 with TRBJ2-7, with 8 nucleotides matching TRBD1. CDR1 is SGHKS and CDR2 is YYEKEE in the germline V gene (reference sequence). The V gene end was trimmed by 4 bases and the J gene end by 5 bases; junction bases not matched to a gene: 8. The CDR3 spans 14 residues. The chain's CDR3 is CASSVSRGLDEQYF. The CDR3 DNA follows: TGTGCCAGCAGCGTGAGCAGGGGGCTCGACGAGCAGTACTTC.

This clonotype was seen only a few times. This chain links TRBV24-1 with TRBJ1-2, with 7 positions matching TRBD1. Germline CDR1 is KGHDR and CDR2 is SFDVKD. The junction had 2 bases not matched to a gene; V was cut back by 9 bases and J by 2 bases. This CDR3 is 12 amino acids long. The CDR3 nucleotides read TGTGCCACCCAGGACAGGAACTATGGCTACACCTTC. Its translation is CATQDRNYGYTF.

The chain recombines TRBV10-3 with TRBJ1-1; D perhaps matches TRBD1 (6 bases). The CDR3 has 14 residues. Germline CDR1 ENHRY, CDR2 SYGVKD. The ends were cut back, 6 bases at V and 0 bases at J, with 11 bases in the middle. In DNA form, the CDR3 reads TGTGCCATCAGGAGGACAGAGATGAACACTGAAGCTTTCTTT. It encodes CAIRRTEMNTEAFF.

This clonotype showed up just a few times. This chain uses TRBV25-1 with TRBJ2-3, with D perhaps TRBD2 (7 bases). CDR1 is MGHDK, CDR2 SYGVNS, per germline. The length of the CDR3 is 14 residues. Trimming shortened V by 4 bases and J by 6 bases, and 14 bases separated the two germline ends. The CDR3 DNA follows: TGTGCCAGCAGTGGGGGGGGGCAGGGGGATACGCAGTATTTT. It specifies CASSGGGQGDTQYF.

The sample holds many counts of this clonotype. This chain uses TRBV19 with TRBJ1-1; the D gene is possibly TRBD1 (6 bases). The V gene's germline CDR1 is LNHDA and CDR2 SQIVND (reference sequence). This CDR3 has 13 residues. Trimming cost V 2 bases and J 5 bases, with 9 bases left between them. CDR3 residues: CASSIWGRTEAFF. DNA for the CDR3: TGTGCCAGTAGTATATGGGGGCGAACTGAAGCTTTCTTT.